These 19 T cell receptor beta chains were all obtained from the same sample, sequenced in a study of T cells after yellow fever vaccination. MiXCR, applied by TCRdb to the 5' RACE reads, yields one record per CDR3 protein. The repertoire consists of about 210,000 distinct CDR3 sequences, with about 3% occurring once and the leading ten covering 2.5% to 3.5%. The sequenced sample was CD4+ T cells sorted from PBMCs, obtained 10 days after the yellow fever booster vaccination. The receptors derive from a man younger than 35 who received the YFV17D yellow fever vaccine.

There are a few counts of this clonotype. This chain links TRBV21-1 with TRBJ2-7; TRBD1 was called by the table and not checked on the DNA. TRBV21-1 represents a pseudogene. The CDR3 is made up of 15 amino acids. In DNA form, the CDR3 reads TGTGCCAGCAGAGCCAGGGGGCTCAGGAGGTACGAGCAGTACGTC. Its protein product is CASRARGLRRYEQYV.

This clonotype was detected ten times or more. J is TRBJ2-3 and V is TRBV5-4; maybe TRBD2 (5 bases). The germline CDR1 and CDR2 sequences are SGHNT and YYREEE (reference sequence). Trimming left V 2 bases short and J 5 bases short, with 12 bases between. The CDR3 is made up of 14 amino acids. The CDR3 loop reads CASSLRTPGDTQYF. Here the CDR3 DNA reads TGTGCCAGCAGCTTACGGACTCCCGGAGATACGCAGTATTTT.

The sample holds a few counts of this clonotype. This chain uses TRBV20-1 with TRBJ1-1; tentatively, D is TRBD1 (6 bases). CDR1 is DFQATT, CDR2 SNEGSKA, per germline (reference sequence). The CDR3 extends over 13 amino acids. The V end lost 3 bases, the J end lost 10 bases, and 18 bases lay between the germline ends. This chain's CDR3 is CSASLPGLGGAFF. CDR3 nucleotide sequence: TGCAGTGCTAGCCTACCAGGGCTAGGGGGAGCTTTCTTT.

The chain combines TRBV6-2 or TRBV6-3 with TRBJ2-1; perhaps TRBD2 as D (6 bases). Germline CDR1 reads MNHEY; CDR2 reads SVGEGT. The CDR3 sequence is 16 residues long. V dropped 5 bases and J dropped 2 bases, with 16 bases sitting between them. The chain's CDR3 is CASSPRDSKTYNEQFF. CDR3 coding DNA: TGTGCCAGCAGTCCCCGGGACTCCAAAACCTACAATGAGCAGTTCTTC.

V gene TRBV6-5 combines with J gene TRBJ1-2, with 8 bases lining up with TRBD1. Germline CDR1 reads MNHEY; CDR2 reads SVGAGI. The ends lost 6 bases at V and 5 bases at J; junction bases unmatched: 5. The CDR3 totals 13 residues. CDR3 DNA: TGTGCCAGCAGCTACACAGGGGGGTATGGCTACACCTTC. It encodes CASSYTGGYGYTF.

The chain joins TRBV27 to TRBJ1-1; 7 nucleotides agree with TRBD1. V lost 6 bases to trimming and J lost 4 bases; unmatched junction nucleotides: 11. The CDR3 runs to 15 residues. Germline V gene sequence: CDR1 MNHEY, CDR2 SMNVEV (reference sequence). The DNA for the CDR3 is TGTGCCAGCAGCCCGAGACAGGGAAAGGTCACTGAAGCTTTCTTT. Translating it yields CASSPRQGKVTEAFF.

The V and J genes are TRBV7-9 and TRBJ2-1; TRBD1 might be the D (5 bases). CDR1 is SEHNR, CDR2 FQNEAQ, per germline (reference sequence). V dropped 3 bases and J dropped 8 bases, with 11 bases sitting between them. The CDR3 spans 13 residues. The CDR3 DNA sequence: TGTGCCAGCAGCTTTAGTGGGGCGGATGAGCAGTTCTTC. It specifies CASSFSGADEQFF.

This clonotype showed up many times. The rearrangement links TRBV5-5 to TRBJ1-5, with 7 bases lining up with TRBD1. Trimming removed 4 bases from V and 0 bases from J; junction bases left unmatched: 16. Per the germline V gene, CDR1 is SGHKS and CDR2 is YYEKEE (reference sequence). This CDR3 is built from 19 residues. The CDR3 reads CASSPWDSSRTYSNQPQHF. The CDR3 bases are TGTGCCAGCAGCCCTTGGGACAGTTCGAGGACATATAGCAATCAGCCCCAGCATTTT.

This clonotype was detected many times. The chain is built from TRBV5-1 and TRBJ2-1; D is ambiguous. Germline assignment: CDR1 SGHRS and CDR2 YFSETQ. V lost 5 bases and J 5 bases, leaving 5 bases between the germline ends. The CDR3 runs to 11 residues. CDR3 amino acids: CASRQNNEQFF. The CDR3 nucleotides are TGCGCCAGCAGACAGAACAATGAGCAGTTCTTC.

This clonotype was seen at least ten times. The CDR3 reads CASSRRDRRTTDTQYF. For the CDR3, the DNA is TGTGCCAGCAGCCGCCGGGACAGACGAACCACAGATACGCAGTATTTT. The rearrangement joins TRBV6-5 to TRBJ2-3; 7 bases map to TRBD1. This CDR3 is 16 amino acids long. V trimming: 6 bases; J trimming: 2 bases; junction bases outside the gene matches: 11. The V gene's germline CDR1 is MNHEY and CDR2 SVGAGI.

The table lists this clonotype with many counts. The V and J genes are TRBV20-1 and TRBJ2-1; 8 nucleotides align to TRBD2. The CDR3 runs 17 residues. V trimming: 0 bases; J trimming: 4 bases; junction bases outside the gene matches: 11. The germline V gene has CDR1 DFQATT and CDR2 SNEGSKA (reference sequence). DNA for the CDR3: TGCAGTGCTAGAGATAGGTCGGGGACTAGTCTTTACAATGAGCAGTTCTTC. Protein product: CSARDRSGTSLYNEQFF.

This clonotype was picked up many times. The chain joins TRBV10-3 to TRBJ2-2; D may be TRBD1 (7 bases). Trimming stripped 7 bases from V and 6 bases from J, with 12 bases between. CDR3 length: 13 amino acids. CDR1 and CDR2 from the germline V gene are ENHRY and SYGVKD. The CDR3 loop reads CAINTGEAGELFF. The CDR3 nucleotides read TGTGCCATCAATACAGGGGAGGCCGGGGAGCTGTTTTTT.

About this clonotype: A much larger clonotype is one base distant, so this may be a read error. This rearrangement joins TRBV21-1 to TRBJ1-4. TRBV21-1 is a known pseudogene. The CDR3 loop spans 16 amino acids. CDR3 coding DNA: TGTGCCAGCAGCAAAGAGGATCGGCCGCTGAATGAAAAACTGATTTTT. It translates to CASSKEDRPLNEKLIF.

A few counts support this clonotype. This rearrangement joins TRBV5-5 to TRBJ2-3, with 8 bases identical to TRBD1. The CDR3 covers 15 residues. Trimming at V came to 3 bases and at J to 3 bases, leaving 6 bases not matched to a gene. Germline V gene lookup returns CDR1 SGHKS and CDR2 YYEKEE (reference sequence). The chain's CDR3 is CASSWTGLFTDTQYF. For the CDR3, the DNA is TGTGCCAGCAGCTGGACAGGGCTTTTTACAGATACGCAGTATTTT.

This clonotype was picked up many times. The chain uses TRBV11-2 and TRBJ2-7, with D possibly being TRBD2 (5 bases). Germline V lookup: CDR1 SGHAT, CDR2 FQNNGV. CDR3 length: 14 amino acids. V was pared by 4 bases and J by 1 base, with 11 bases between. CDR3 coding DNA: TGTGCCAGCAGCTCGCGGACTCGATCCTACGAGCAGTACTTC. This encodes CASSSRTRSYEQYF.

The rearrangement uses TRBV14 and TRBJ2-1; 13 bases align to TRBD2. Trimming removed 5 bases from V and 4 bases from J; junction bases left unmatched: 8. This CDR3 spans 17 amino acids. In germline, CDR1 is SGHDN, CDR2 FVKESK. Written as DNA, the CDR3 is TGTGCCAGCAGCATACCCCGGACTAGCGGGGGATACAATGAGCAGTTCTTC. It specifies CASSIPRTSGGYNEQFF. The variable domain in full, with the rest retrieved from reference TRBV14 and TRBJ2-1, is EAGVTQFPSHSVIEKGQTVTLRCDPISGHDNLYWYRRVMGKEIKFLLHFVKESKQDESGMPNNRFLAERTGGTYSTLKVQPAELEDSGVYFCASSIPRTSGGYNEQFFGPGTRLTVL.

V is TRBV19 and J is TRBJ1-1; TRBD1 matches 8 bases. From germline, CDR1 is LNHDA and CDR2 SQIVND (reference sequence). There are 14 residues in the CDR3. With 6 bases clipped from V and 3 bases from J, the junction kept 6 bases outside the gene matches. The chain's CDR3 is CASSMDRVYTEAFF. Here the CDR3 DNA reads TGTGCCAGTAGCATGGACAGGGTCTACACTGAAGCTTTCTTT. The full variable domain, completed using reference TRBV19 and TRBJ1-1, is DGGITQSPKYLFRKEGQNVTLSCEQNLNHDAMYWYRQDPGQGLRLIYYSQIVNDFQKGDIAEGYSVSREKKESFPLTVTSAQKNPTAFYLCASSMDRVYTEAFFGQGTRLTVV.

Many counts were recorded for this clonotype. CDR3 in DNA: TGTGCCAGCAACCTTGGGCGGAACACTGAAGCTTTCTTT. This translates into CASNLGRNTEAFF. J is TRBJ1-1 and V is TRBV5-4; D gene unclear. Trimming pared 6 bases from V and 1 base from J, leaving 10 bases between. Germline V gene sequence: CDR1 SGHNT, CDR2 YYREEE (reference sequence). The CDR3 extends over 13 amino acids.

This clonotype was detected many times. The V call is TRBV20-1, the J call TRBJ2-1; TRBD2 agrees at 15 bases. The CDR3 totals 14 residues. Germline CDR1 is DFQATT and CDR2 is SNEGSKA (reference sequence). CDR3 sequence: CRGLAGGSYNEQFF. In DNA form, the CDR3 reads TGCAGGGGACTAGCGGGAGGATCCTACAATGAGCAGTTCTTC.